This T cell receptor beta chain was profiled in a study of T cells in Graves' hyperthyroidism and ophthalmopathy. This clonotype was seen ten or more times. The investigators amplified TCR beta CDR3 regions from RNA transcripts. An initial round of RT-PCR targeting the TCR CDR3 relied on the HTBI primer set. One entry per CDR3 protein, called by TCRdb with MiXCR from the multiplex PCR reads. The sample holds 550,000 to 600,000 distinct CDR3 sequences, 16% seen once. CDR3 size: 15 residues. V lost 7 bases, J lost 6 bases, and 15 bases stayed unmatched. Germline CDR1 reads DFQATT; CDR2 reads SNEGSKA (reference sequence).

The receptor's source is a woman aged 18-30 years with Graves' hyperthyroidism. Source material: blood. The gene calls are TRBV20-1 and TRBJ2-7; 10 bases are shared with TRBD1. For the CDR3, the DNA is TGCAGTGTAGGGAGGGGCTGGACAGGGGGTACCGAGCAGTACTTC. Protein: CSVGRGWTGGTEQYF.